Sequencing of this T cell receptor beta chain was carried out in a study of cytomegalovirus exposure and HLA in healthy donors. Whole-study context: Most genotyped donors, about 81% of about 400, had Caucasian-associated genetic ancestry.

Regarding the study as a whole: HLA alleles showed associations with 16,951 TCR beta sequences in a later analysis, at a 0.05 false discovery rate.

Points on this clone: Its antigen remains unidentified.

The PCR made use of 60 Vbeta and 13 Jbeta primers. The authors' processing: As a later analysis found, there were tens of millions of unique TCR beta chains, of which 8.5 million to 14 million were shared. Data came from immunoSEQ multiplex PCR; TCRdb stores just in-frame clones and leaves some out. That table supplies the V and J calls and clone size; D and trimming were determined from the DNA. The sample lists some 140,000 clones, about 83% seen once, with around 3.6% in the top ten. V lost 1 base to trimming and J lost 0 bases, with 13 bases between them. The CDR3 has 17 amino acids. This clonotype was obtained from a woman between 40 and 50 years old in good health and CMV-seronegative. Material: PBMCs. The chain couples TRBV23-1 to TRBJ2-1; tentative D call: TRBD2 (6 bases). TRBV23-1 belongs to the ORF category, with a function that is uncertain. CDR3 protein: CASSQLGDSSSYNEQFF. The CDR3 DNA sequence: TGCGCCAGCAGTCAATTAGGGGACTCAAGCTCCTACAATGAGCAGTTCTTC.